This TCR beta chain was sequenced during a study of glioma-infiltrating T cells. The overall study: Target coverage was about 4.5- to 11-fold for approximately 1 million blood T cells. Study-level results: Non-neoplastic patients had below-expected tissue-blood divergence, while all gliomas exceeded expectation.

TCR alpha and beta CDR3 regions were amplified from RNA using iRepertoire nested multiplex PCR. TCRdb fed the multiplex PCR reads into MiXCR, producing one record per CDR3 protein. Here the sample spans 300,000 to 450,000 distinct CDR3 sequences, 41% being singletons. Notes on this clonotype: The target antigen is unknown. A read error is possible here, since a much larger clone lies one base away.

Germline-derived CDR1 and CDR2 are MDHEN and SYDVKM. The CDR3 runs to 14 residues. The TCR originated in a human donor with low-grade glioma or glioblastoma, undergoing nonglioma brain surgery, or in good health (not recorded which). What was sequenced was glioma tissue, nonneoplastic brain tissue, or PBMCs (not recorded which). The chain employs TRBV28 and TRBJ1-4; D possibly corresponds to TRBD1 (6 bases). This CDR3 reads CASTQGGAGEKVFF. CDR3 DNA sequence: TGTGCCAGCACCCAAGGGGGGGCTGGCGAAAAAGTGTTTTTT.